Included here is one TCR beta chain sequence, with context. Its antigen is not known. The sample originates from a study of human T cells and chemical hapten exposure. The wider study: Patients having alopecia areata, totalis or universalis were mostly female. Small differences in pooled library volume mainly drove the variation in TCR yields per sample. Study-level findings and limits: Among expanded TCRs, significantly more large CDR3 similarity clusters formed than among controls.

Time point in this sample: pre-sensitization, week 0. Treatment: therapeutic diphenylcyclopropenone sensitization with weekly scalp DPC. Within the library, unique molecular identifiers were attached to each individual cDNA molecule. One entry per CDR3 protein, called by TCRdb with MiXCR from the RACE reads. The table lists some 360,000 distinct CDR3 sequences, about 5.1% of them singletons. V lost 11 bases to trimming and J lost 10 bases, with 12 bases between them. The CDR3 is 10 amino acids. This material consisted of whole blood, taken in connection with sensitization to the hapten diphenylcyclopropenone (DPC). The genes are TRBV12-3 or TRBV12-4 and TRBJ2-1; D is uncertain. The source is a woman between 45 and 60 years old with alopecia areata. Some clones in this sample may be carry-over from other donors' samples. CDR3 sequence reads: CALGMGEQFF. CDR3 sequence (DNA): TGTGCCTTGGGGATGGGGGAGCAGTTCTTC.